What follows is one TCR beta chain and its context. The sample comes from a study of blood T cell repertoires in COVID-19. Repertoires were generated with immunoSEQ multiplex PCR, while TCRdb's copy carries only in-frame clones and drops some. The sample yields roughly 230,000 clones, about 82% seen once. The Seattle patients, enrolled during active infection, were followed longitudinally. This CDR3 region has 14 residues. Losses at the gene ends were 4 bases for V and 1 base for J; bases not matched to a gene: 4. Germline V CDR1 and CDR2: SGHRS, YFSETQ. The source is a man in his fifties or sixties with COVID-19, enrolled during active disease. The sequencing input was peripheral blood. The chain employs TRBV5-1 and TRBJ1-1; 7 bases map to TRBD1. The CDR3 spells CASSLGQTNTEAFF. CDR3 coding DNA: TGCGCCAGCAGCCTGGGACAGACGAACACTGAAGCTTTCTTT.